The clone carrying this T cell receptor beta chain was found once. Its antigen is unknown. Assay: immunoSEQ multiplex PCR; the TCRdb copy retains only in-frame clones and omits some. The table includes 200,000 to 250,000 clones, roughly 90% detected once. These data originate in a study of Ad26.COV2.S vaccination and SARS-CoV-2 variants. The V end lost 0 bases, the J end lost 7 bases, and 18 bases lay between the germline ends. Germline loops: CDR1 LGHNA, CDR2 YSLEER. This CDR3 is built from 17 residues. Study-wide findings and caveats: Assessments of TCR breadth and depth may have underestimated the total T cell responses.

Treatment indicated: around 19 received Ad26.COV2.S at low or high dose, single or two shots; several received placebo; per-sample allocation not given. Samples were taken on day 63 after the first vaccine or placebo injection. This TCR came from a person between 18 and 59 years old who received the Ad26.COV2.S COVID-19 vaccine or a placebo. The genes are TRBV4-3 and TRBJ1-4, with TRBD1 as a possible D gene (6 bases). The sample consisted of peripheral blood, taken in a trial of Ad26.COV2.S vaccine versus placebo. The CDR3 nucleotides are TGCGCCAGCAGCCAAGAGCAAACGAGGGGGGATGGTGAAAAACTGTTTTTT. Translation: CASSQEQTRGDGEKLFF.